The 17 T cell receptor beta chains given below trace back to one sample, sequenced in a study of vaccination and CD4 T cells after COVID-19. Oncomine TCR Beta short-read sequencing was applied to DNA from cultured CD4+ T cells. TCRdb redid the calling of the PCR reads with MiXCR, one entry per CDR3 protein. The sample contains about 27,000 distinct CDR3 sequences, around 64% of which appear only once. Treatment specified: roughly 11-day PBMC culture with coronavirus spike peptide pools or control peptides (ViraFEST assay). These receptors lack a known antigen. The sample in question was CD4+ T cells from blood, cultured in vitro, obtained after SARS-CoV-2 vaccination. These receptors were obtained from a human donor who received a COVID-19 vaccine.

V is TRBV5-4 and J is TRBJ2-2, with 16 positions matching TRBD2. The V and J ends lost 3 bases and 2 bases, in that order; junction bases with no gene match: 4. The CDR3 has 18 residues. Germline V gene data show CDR1 as SGHNT and CDR2 as YYREEE (reference sequence). CDR3 sequence (DNA): TGTGCCAGCAGCTCGGGACTAGCGGGGGGGCAAAACACCGGGGAGCTGTTTTTT. This codes for CASSSGLAGGQNTGELFF.

The V and J genes are TRBV20-1 and TRBJ1-6; D unclear. The V gene's germline CDR1 is DFQATT and CDR2 SNEGSKA (reference sequence). This CDR3 is built from 15 residues. The V end was cut by 6 bases, the J end by 5 bases, with 17 bases between. Here the CDR3 reads CSALFAAGNNSPLHF. The DNA for the CDR3 is TGCAGTGCACTCTTCGCGGCGGGGAATAATTCACCCCTCCACTTT.

The chain is built from TRBV24-1 and TRBJ2-3; 12 bases fit TRBD1. Germline trimming cut 5 bases from V and 10 bases from J; bases unmatched to any gene: 12. The length of the CDR3 is 16 residues. Looked up from germline, CDR1 is KGHDR and CDR2 is SFDVKD. CDR3 protein: CATSGASGTGGSSQYF. The CDR3, as DNA: TGTGCCACCAGTGGCGCCTCCGGGACAGGGGGCTCTTCGCAGTATTTT.

The chain links TRBV24-1 to TRBJ2-2; D unclear. Trimming removed 6 bases from V and 1 base from J, with 11 bases in between. The germline V gene has CDR1 KGHDR and CDR2 SFDVKD. This CDR3 is 15 amino acids long. The CDR3 nucleotides read TGTGCCACCAGTTTTATCCCGAAGAACACCGGGGAGCTGTTTTTT. Its protein product is CATSFIPKNTGELFF.

The chain couples TRBV4-2 to TRBJ2-7; TRBD2 matches at 10 bases. CDR1 and CDR2 from the germline V gene are LGHNA and YNFKEQ. V was clipped by 2 bases and J by 3 bases; unmatched bases: 4. This CDR3 region has 15 residues. CDR3 in amino acids: CASSQQQRGGYEQYF. In nucleotides, the CDR3 is TGTGCCAGCAGCCAACAGCAGCGGGGGGGCTACGAGCAGTACTTC.

This rearrangement joins TRBV2 to TRBJ2-3; D is perhaps TRBD2 (7 bases). Germline V lookup: CDR1 SNHLY, CDR2 FYNNEI. This CDR3 spans 16 amino acids. The V gene lost 3 bases and the J gene lost 0 bases, with 13 bases spanning the gap. The CDR3 sequence: CASSDRGAGSTDTQYF. The CDR3 DNA sequence: TGTGCCAGCAGTGATCGGGGGGCGGGTAGCACAGATACGCAGTATTTT.

The V call is TRBV11-2, the J call TRBJ2-2; D uncertain. Per the germline V gene, CDR1 is SGHAT and CDR2 is FQNNGV. The CDR3 is 16 residues long. The V end lost 5 bases, the J end lost 7 bases, and 20 bases lay between the germline ends. CDR3 region: CASSHAPATPFGELFF. The CDR3 region has the DNA TGTGCCAGCAGCCACGCGCCGGCTACCCCATTCGGGGAGCTGTTTTTT.

V gene TRBV11-3 combines with J gene TRBJ1-1; 7 bases fit TRBD1. The germline V gene has CDR1 SGHNT and CDR2 YENEEA. V was clipped by 5 bases and J by 2 bases; unmatched bases: 5. This CDR3 has 14 residues. The CDR3 loop reads CASSLHRGNTEAFF. In DNA, the CDR3 is TGTGCCAGCAGCCTCCACAGGGGCAACACTGAAGCTTTCTTT.

The rearrangement links TRBV24-1 to TRBJ2-1; no firm D call. CDR1 KGHDR and CDR2 SFDVKD come from the germline V gene. This CDR3 contains 14 residues. Deletions cut 5 bases from V and 1 base from J, with 8 bases between. CDR3 residues: CATSVGESYNEQFF. CDR3 nucleotides: TGTGCCACCAGTGTTGGGGAATCCTACAATGAGCAGTTCTTC.

V and J are TRBV12-3 or TRBV12-4 and TRBJ2-1, with D perhaps TRBD2 (6 bases). The CDR3 has 15 amino acids. V gave up 7 bases and J gave up 5 bases, with 18 bases separating them. In nucleotides, the CDR3 is TGTGCCAGCACCTTTGGCGGAGGGGTTAACAATGAGCAGTTCTTC. This sequence encodes CASTFGGGVNNEQFF.

The V and J genes are TRBV11-3 and TRBJ2-3; a possible D gene is TRBD1 (5 bases). Trimming shortened V by 1 base and J by 2 bases, and 10 bases separated the two germline ends. The CDR3 spans 15 residues. Per the germline V gene, CDR1 is SGHNT and CDR2 is YENEEA. DNA of the CDR3: TGTGCCAGCAGCTTAGCCCACAGGTACACAGATACGCAGTATTTT. This gives the protein CASSLAHRYTDTQYF. Full variable domain (missing parts from reference TRBV11-3 and TRBJ2-3): EAGVVQSPRYKIIEKKQPVAFWCNPISGHNTLYWYLQNLGQGPELLIRYENEEAVDDSQLPKDRFSAERLKGVDSTLKIQPAELGDSAVYLCASSLAHRYTDTQYFGPGTRLTVL.

The chain recombines TRBV2 with TRBJ2-7, with D perhaps matching TRBD1 (8 bases). CDR3 length equals 14 residues. The V end lost 7 bases, the J end lost 7 bases, and 20 bases lay between the germline ends. Germline loops: CDR1 SNHLY, CDR2 FYNNEI. The CDR3 coding sequence is TGTGCCAGCACCTATAACAGGGGGAGGGGGGAGCAGTACTTC. As protein: CASTYNRGRGEQYF. The full variable domain, rest sourced from reference TRBV2 and TRBJ2-7, is EPEVTQTPSHQVTQMGQEVILRCVPISNHLYFYWYRQILGQKVEFLVSFYNNEISEKSEIFDDQFSVERPDGSNFTLKIRSTKLEDSAMYFCASTYNRGRGEQYFGPGTRLTVT.

The V and J genes are TRBV19 and TRBJ2-1; 9 nucleotides agree with TRBD1. Germline V gene sequence: CDR1 LNHDA, CDR2 SQIVND (reference sequence). Germline trimming cut 6 bases from V and 4 bases from J; bases unmatched to any gene: 7. This CDR3 is built from 15 residues. For the CDR3, the DNA is TGTGCCAGTAGGCCGGGACAGGGAGTATACAATGAGCAGTTCTTC. Translating gives CASRPGQGVYNEQFF.

The chain carries TRBV7-9 and TRBJ1-1; TRBD1 might be the D (5 bases). This CDR3 has 15 amino acids. V lost 4 bases to trimming and J lost 1 base, with 13 bases between them. CDR1 is SEHNR and CDR2 is FQNEAQ in the germline V gene (reference sequence). The CDR3 bases are TGTGCCAGCAGCTGGACATGGATCCCGAACACTGAAGCTTTCTTT. Translated, it gives CASSWTWIPNTEAFF.

V is TRBV2 and J is TRBJ2-7; D assignment may be TRBD1 or TRBD2 (5 bases each). The germline gives CDR1 SNHLY, CDR2 FYNNEI. V was shortened by 7 bases and J by 5 bases, with 21 bases between the two germline ends. The length of the CDR3 is 15 residues. CDR3 sequence reads: CASMWDVQAYHEQYF. Here the CDR3 DNA reads TGTGCCAGCATGTGGGACGTTCAAGCATACCACGAGCAGTACTTC.

This sequence joins TRBV20-1 and TRBJ2-7; tentative D call: TRBD1 (6 bases). This CDR3 is built from 14 residues. V lost 4 bases to trimming and J lost 4 bases, with 17 bases between them. Germline assignment: CDR1 DFQATT and CDR2 SNEGSKA (reference sequence). The CDR3 bases are TGCAGTGCTACAGGGGCATTAGGGATTTACGAGCAGTACTTC. It codes for CSATGALGIYEQYF.

The chain uses TRBV6-1 and TRBJ1-2, with 9 nucleotides matching TRBD1. Germline CDR1 reads MNHNS; CDR2 reads SASEGT. V lost 6 bases, J lost 9 bases, and 8 bases stayed unmatched. The CDR3 runs to 13 residues. The CDR3 sequence is CASSPLGTGSYTF. For the CDR3, the DNA is TGTGCCAGCAGCCCACTCGGGACAGGGAGCTACACCTTC.